Below, 26 T cell receptor beta chains from the same sample are listed, as sequenced in a study of blood T cell repertoires in COVID-19 (dated by TCRdb to 2019 to 2021). Library preparation used the immunoSEQ multiplex PCR assay. TCRdb re-hosts the immuneACCESS table, in-frame sequences only. Its copies lack some clones; in the studies checked, an unresolved V gene accounts for under half of them, and the cause for the rest is not known. Recorded for this sample are over 150,000 clones; around 82% of them occurred a single time. The ten most abundant clones make up 0.63% of the sample. Sequenced input: peripheral blood. Receptor source: a man aged 55-75 years with COVID-19, enrolled during active disease.

The CDR3 region is CASSPQLAGGNEQFF. The CDR3 nucleotides are TGTGCCAGCTCACCACAGCTAGCGGGAGGCAATGAGCAGTTCTTC. The J gene is TRBJ2-1, the V gene TRBV18, with 11 bases matching TRBD2. V gave up 1 base and J gave up 6 bases; unmatched junction bases: 2. Germline CDR1 is KGHSH and CDR2 is LQKENI. The CDR3 has 15 amino acids. The whole variable domain, filled in from reference TRBV18 and TRBJ2-1, reads NAGVMQNPRHLVRRRGQEARLRCSPMKGHSHVYWYRQLPEEGLKFMVYLQKENIIDESGMPKERFSAEFPKEGPSILRIQQVVRGDSAAYFCASSPQLAGGNEQFFGPGTRLTVL.

This chain joins TRBV24-1 and TRBJ2-2; 12 bases fit TRBD1. The CDR3 is made up of 13 amino acids. The V segment lost 9 bases and the J segment 8 bases; nucleotides outside the gene matches: 3. Germline-derived CDR1 and CDR2 are KGHDR and SFDVKD. CDR3 in DNA: TGTGCCACCGGGACAGGGGGCCTAGGGGAGCTGTTTTTT. Its protein product is CATGTGGLGELFF.

This chain uses TRBV5-1 with TRBJ1-2, with a tentative D call TRBD1 (6 bases). V was clipped by 0 bases and J by 4 bases, with 10 bases between them. CDR3 length: 14 residues. The germline CDR1 and CDR2 sequences are SGHRS and YFSETQ. The CDR3 protein is CASSLDRETYGYTF. CDR3 in DNA: TGCGCCAGCAGCTTGGACAGGGAGACCTATGGCTACACCTTC.

V and J are TRBV29-1 and TRBJ2-7; TRBD1 matches 11 bases. Germline V gene lookup returns CDR1 SQVTM and CDR2 ANQGSEA. V was clipped by 3 bases and J by 11 bases; unmatched bases: 6. The CDR3 runs 12 residues. The CDR3: CSVEEDRGREYF. The CDR3 DNA is TGCAGCGTTGAGGAGGACAGGGGGCGCGAGTACTTC.

The chain combines TRBV19 with TRBJ2-4; a possible D gene is TRBD1 (5 bases). The germline V gene has CDR1 LNHDA and CDR2 SQIVND (reference sequence). This CDR3 region has 12 residues. The V end lost 5 bases, the J end lost 9 bases, and 11 bases lay between the germline ends. CDR3 nucleotides: TGTGCCAGTAGTTTGATAAGGGGCATTCAGTACTTC. This encodes CASSLIRGIQYF.

This chain links TRBV19 with TRBJ2-3; TRBD2 aligns across 7 bases. Losses at the gene ends were 3 bases for V and 0 bases for J; bases not matched to a gene: 3. Germline V gene data show CDR1 as LNHDA and CDR2 as SQIVND (reference sequence). This CDR3 comprises 15 residues. Here the CDR3 reads CASSISGFSTDTQYF. As DNA, the CDR3 is TGTGCCAGTAGTATTAGCGGGTTCAGCACAGATACGCAGTATTTT.

This chain joins TRBV2 and TRBJ1-6, with D tentatively TRBD1 (6 bases). Germline assignment: CDR1 SNHLY and CDR2 FYNNEI. The CDR3 has 16 residues. The V end lost 5 bases, the J end lost 5 bases, and 16 bases lay between the germline ends. The DNA for the CDR3 is TGTGCCAGCAGTAATTCTGCAGGGGTGGATAATTCACCCCTCCACTTT. The encoded protein is CASSNSAGVDNSPLHF.

The CDR3 loop is CASSQFTLTGISGNTIYF. The CDR3 DNA reads as TGTGCCAGCAGCCAATTCACCCTGACTGGCATCTCTGGAAACACCATATATTTT. This chain connects TRBV14 to TRBJ1-3; D is undetermined. This CDR3 is built from 18 residues. The V gene's germline CDR1 is SGHDN and CDR2 FVKESK. Trimming removed 2 bases from V and 0 bases from J, with 17 bases in between.

The V and J genes are TRBV12-3 or TRBV12-4 and TRBJ2-2; no clear D gene. V was clipped by 10 bases and J by 6 bases, with 9 bases between them. The CDR3 contains 11 residues. The CDR3 spells CATSRAGELFF. CDR3 in DNA: TGTGCCACCAGCCGGGCCGGGGAGCTGTTTTTT.

The genes are TRBV9 and TRBJ1-6, with 9 bases that match TRBD1. V shed 1 base, J shed 10 bases, and the junction held 6 bases outside the gene matches. Germline assignment: CDR1 SGDLS and CDR2 YYNGEE. The CDR3 length is 15 residues. The CDR3 region has the DNA TGTGCCAGCAGCGTAACAGGGGGCGCAAACTCACCCCTCCACTTT. It encodes CASSVTGGANSPLHF.

This rearrangement joins TRBV5-1 to TRBJ2-7; 7 bases align to TRBD2. V was pared by 4 bases and J by 1 base, with 5 bases of the junction left unmatched. The CDR3 spans 14 residues. Per germline, CDR1 SGHRS and CDR2 YFSETQ. The CDR3 region is CASSLGTISYEQYF. The CDR3 DNA is TGCGCCAGCAGCCTCGGGACTATTTCCTACGAGCAGTACTTC.

This rearrangement joins TRBV5-6 to TRBJ2-3; no clear D. Trimming left V 4 bases short and J 2 bases short, with 8 bases between. CDR3 size: 13 residues. The germline CDR1 and CDR2 sequences are SGHDT and YYEEEE. CDR3 DNA sequence: TGTGCCAGCAGCAGAGTATCCACAGATACGCAGTATTTT. Its protein product is CASSRVSTDTQYF.

The V call is TRBV6-2 or TRBV6-3, the J call TRBJ2-7, with D maybe TRBD2 (5 bases). CDR3 length equals 16 residues. Germline loops: CDR1 MNHEY, CDR2 SVGEGT. Trimming stripped 5 bases from V and 0 bases from J, with 17 bases between. The CDR3 loop reads CASSPLPKGVSYEQYF. CDR3 DNA: TGTGCCAGCAGTCCACTCCCGAAGGGAGTCTCCTACGAGCAGTACTTC.

The sample holds one count of this clone. This sequence joins TRBV2 and TRBJ2-5; a weak D match, TRBD2 (6 bases). The CDR3 is 14 residues long. Per germline, CDR1 SNHLY and CDR2 FYNNEI. The V gene lost 6 bases and the J gene lost 5 bases, with 16 bases spanning the gap. DNA for the CDR3: TGTGCCAGCAGCGAGAGACTAGTTTCGGAGACCCAGTACTTC. The encoded protein is CASSERLVSETQYF.

This clone was detected only once. This sequence joins TRBV5-1 and TRBJ2-3, with 9 bases identical to TRBD1. The CDR3 consists of 16 residues. With V trimmed by 0 bases and J by 4 bases, 6 bases remained unmatched. Germline values: CDR1 SGHRS, CDR2 YFSETQ. CDR3 coding DNA: TGCGCCAGCAGCTTGGGGGGGACAGGGCGATCAGATACGCAGTATTTT. Protein sequence: CASSLGGTGRSDTQYF.

This chain links TRBV19 with TRBJ1-1; tentatively, D is TRBD1 (5 bases). Germline V gene sequence: CDR1 LNHDA, CDR2 SQIVND (reference sequence). CDR3 size: 15 residues. V dropped 5 bases and J dropped 4 bases, with 17 bases sitting between them. For the CDR3, the DNA is TGTGCCAGTAGTTCCGGGGGGGTTTTAGTCACTGAAGCTTTCTTT. Its translation: CASSSGGVLVTEAFF.

The rearrangement uses TRBV11-2 and TRBJ2-1, with 9 positions matching TRBD2. The CDR3 has 15 amino acids. CDR1 and CDR2 from the germline V gene are SGHAT and FQNNGV. The J segment lost 5 bases and the V segment lost 5 bases, leaving 7 bases of the junction unmatched. CDR3 protein: CASSRSGGQNNEQFF. CDR3 DNA: TGTGCCAGCAGCCGAAGCGGGGGGCAAAACAATGAGCAGTTCTTC. Supplemented by reference TRBV11-2 and TRBJ2-1, the full variable domain reads EAGVAQSPRYKIIEKRQSVAFWCNPISGHATLYWYQQILGQGPKLLIQFQNNGVVDDSQLPKDRFSAERLKGVDSTLKIQPAKLEDSAVYLCASSRSGGQNNEQFFGPGTRLTVL.

The chain is built from TRBV28 and TRBJ1-1, with unresolved D. Germline V gene sequence: CDR1 MDHEN, CDR2 SYDVKM. V was trimmed by 7 bases and J by 2 bases, leaving 20 bases between them. This CDR3 region has 16 residues. The CDR3 sequence: CASNSVNSPDNTEAFF. The CDR3 bases are TGTGCCAGCAATTCGGTGAATTCCCCCGATAACACTGAAGCTTTCTTT.

This clone has only a few counts. The chain combines TRBV5-1 with TRBJ1-2, with 10 nucleotides matching TRBD1. The CDR3 extends over 13 amino acids. The V gene end was trimmed by 3 bases and the J gene end by 13 bases; junction bases not matched to a gene: 9. Germline CDR1 and CDR2: SGHRS and YFSETQ. The CDR3 DNA is TGCGCCAGCAGCTGGGGACAGGGGCGCCCTTCCACCTTC. Translating gives CASSWGQGRPSTF.

The J gene is TRBJ2-5, the V gene TRBV4-3, with a possible D match to TRBD1 (6 bases). The germline V gene has CDR1 LGHNA and CDR2 YSLEER. The CDR3 runs 14 residues. The ends were cut back, 0 bases at V and 7 bases at J, with 12 bases in the middle. This CDR3 is CASSQDMTQGTQYF. CDR3 DNA: TGCGCCAGCAGCCAAGATATGACACAGGGGACCCAGTACTTC.

Comment on this clone: The junction differs from germline at one of its ends, possibly a read error. The V and J genes are TRBV28 and TRBJ1-1; D is undetermined. CDR1 MDHEN and CDR2 SYDVKM come from the germline V gene. This CDR3 comprises 12 residues. The CDR3 DNA sequence: TGTGCCAGCATCGGACTGAACGCTGAAGCTTTCTTT. Its protein is CASIGLNAEAFF.

The chain combines TRBV29-1 with TRBJ2-5; 9 positions match TRBD1. Trimming took 2 bases from V and 4 from J; bases not matched to a gene: 5. Germline V gene data show CDR1 as SQVTM and CDR2 as ANQGSEA. The CDR3 spans 14 residues. CDR3 sequence (DNA): TGCAGCGTTGAAAAGGGACAGGGAATAGAGACCCAGTACTTC. Its translation is CSVEKGQGIETQYF. Filled out from reference TRBV29-1 and TRBJ2-5, the complete variable domain reads SAVISQKPSRDICQRGTSLTIQCQVDSQVTMMFWYRQQPGQSLTLIATANQGSEATYESGFVIDKFPISRPNLTFSTLTVSNMSPEDSSIYLCSVEKGQGIETQYFGPGTRLLVL.

This rearrangement joins TRBV19 to TRBJ1-1; TRBD1 matches 7 bases. The CDR3 is 14 residues long. V was clipped by 5 bases and J by 5 bases; unmatched bases: 8. CDR1 LNHDA and CDR2 SQIVND come from the germline V gene (reference sequence). The CDR3 bases are TGTGCCAGTAGTCCCGACAGGGATTTGACTGAAGCTTTCTTT. Residues: CASSPDRDLTEAFF.

V usage is TRBV6-2 or TRBV6-3 and J usage is TRBJ1-5, with 7 positions matching TRBD1. Germline CDR1 reads MNHEY; CDR2 reads SVGEGT. The V segment lost 4 bases and the J segment 6 bases; nucleotides outside the gene matches: 15. The CDR3 extends over 17 amino acids. The CDR3 nucleotides read TGTGCCAGCAGTTCTCTGCCAGGGGGATTTAGGGTTCAGCCCCAGCATTTT. Translating gives CASSSLPGGFRVQPQHF.

This clone was seen just once. This chain joins TRBV7-8 and TRBJ2-1; 7 nucleotides align to TRBD1. The trim removed 2 bases at V and 6 bases at J, leaving 13 bases unmatched. Germline V gives CDR1 SGHVS, CDR2 FQNEAQ. The CDR3 sequence is 17 residues long. The chain's CDR3 is CASSLYQALRGSNEQFF. For the CDR3, the DNA is TGTGCCAGCAGCTTATATCAAGCCCTCAGGGGGTCCAATGAGCAGTTCTTC.

V and J are TRBV7-2 and TRBJ1-2; D unresolved. The CDR3 sequence is 12 residues long. The ends were cut back, 1 base at V and 7 bases at J, with 7 bases in the middle. CDR1 and CDR2 from the germline V gene are SGHTA and FQGNSA. The CDR3 DNA reads as TGTGCCAGCAGCTTAGAGGAGTTTGGCTACACCTTC. Protein product: CASSLEEFGYTF.